This passage covers 10 T cell receptor beta chains from one sample sequenced in a study of shared T cell receptors in the human thymus. Generated by immunoSEQ multiplex PCR, the TCRdb table keeps only in-frame clones and is missing some. The profile shows some 700,000 clones, 88% of them singletons. These records were also assigned to another study, of human thymus T cells.

What was sequenced was thymocytes. Source of these receptors: a boy under two years old with a congenital heart defect.

CDR3 protein: CASSYRGGELFF. CDR3 sequence (DNA): TGTGCCAGCAGTTACAGGGGCGGGGAGCTGTTTTTT. The J gene is TRBJ2-2, the V gene TRBV6-5; D is perhaps TRBD1 (5 bases). V was trimmed by 2 bases and J by 7 bases, leaving 5 bases between them. From germline, CDR1 is MNHEY and CDR2 SVGAGI. CDR3 length equals 12 residues.

In its sample, this clone was seen once. This rearrangement joins TRBV15 to TRBJ2-1; D is possibly TRBD2 (5 bases). The V and J ends lost 8 bases and 4 bases respectively, with 15 bases between them. This CDR3 contains 14 residues. Germline V CDR1 and CDR2: LNHNV, YYDKDF (reference sequence). The CDR3 bases are TGTGCCACCTCGACTAAGAATCTTTACAATGAGCAGTTCTTC. Its translation: CATSTKNLYNEQFF.

The chain links TRBV5-1 to TRBJ1-4; 7 positions agree with TRBD1. CDR3 length equals 15 residues. V was pared by 2 bases and J by 8 bases, with 9 bases of the junction left unmatched. Germline lookup yields CDR1 SGHRS and CDR2 YFSETQ. The CDR3 region is CASSLDRVGQEKLFF. CDR3 DNA sequence: TGCGCCAGCAGCTTAGACAGGGTCGGGCAGGAAAAACTGTTTTTT.

This clone was detected once. The chain combines TRBV5-6 with TRBJ2-7, with 7 bases matching TRBD2. Germline CDR1 and CDR2: SGHDT and YYEEEE. The ends lost 1 base at V and 9 bases at J; junction bases unmatched: 10. CDR3 length: 14 amino acids. The CDR3 nucleotides read TGTGCCAGCAGCTTGAAAGCGGGAATTAGGGGGCAGTACTTC. It specifies CASSLKAGIRGQYF.

This clone has more than one count but fewer than ten. The CDR3 sequence is CASSSRLGRDEQYF. For the CDR3, the DNA is TGTGCCAGCAGTTCCCGCCTCGGCAGGGACGAGCAGTACTTC. The chain has TRBV6-5 and TRBJ2-7, with D tentatively TRBD1 (5 bases). The CDR3 is made up of 14 amino acids. Germline V CDR1 and CDR2: MNHEY, SVGAGI. V shed 4 bases and J shed 5 bases, with 15 bases lying between them.

The chain recombines TRBV19 with TRBJ1-1; D is undetermined. The V end was cut by 7 bases, the J end by 0 bases, with 12 bases between. The V gene's germline CDR1 is LNHDA and CDR2 SQIVND (reference sequence). The length of the CDR3 is 14 residues. CDR3 bases: TGTGCCAGTATAGGAGGGCTCATGAACACTGAAGCTTTCTTT. Protein sequence: CASIGGLMNTEAFF.

This chain joins TRBV27 and TRBJ2-7, with 8 bases identical to TRBD1. The ends lost 5 bases at V and 5 bases at J; junction bases unmatched: 11. The CDR3 spans 15 residues. Germline lookup yields CDR1 MNHEY and CDR2 SMNVEV (reference sequence). CDR3 amino acids: CASSALRQGNDEQYF. The CDR3 DNA sequence: TGTGCCAGCAGTGCACTAAGACAGGGGAACGACGAGCAGTACTTC.

The chain has TRBV28 and TRBJ1-2, with unresolved D. V lost 2 bases and J 0 bases, leaving 10 bases between the germline ends. The CDR3 is 15 residues long. CDR1 is MDHEN, CDR2 SYDVKM, per germline. CDR3 in amino acids: CASSLGREANYGYTF. In DNA, the CDR3 is TGTGCCAGCAGTTTAGGCCGGGAAGCTAACTATGGCTACACCTTC.

The chain joins TRBV4-2 to TRBJ2-5; the D gene is possibly TRBD1 (6 bases). The germline gives CDR1 LGHNA, CDR2 YNFKEQ. V lost 2 bases, J lost 2 bases, and 24 bases lay in between. The length of the CDR3 is 19 residues. CDR3 bases: TGTGCCAGCAGCCAACGCTTCAGCGTCAGGTGGGGGCATCAAGAGACCCAGTACTTC. Its protein product is CASSQRFSVRWGHQETQYF.

The chain couples TRBV7-8 to TRBJ2-1, with 14 bases lining up with TRBD2. Losses at the gene ends were 1 base for V and 0 bases for J; bases not matched to a gene: 14. The CDR3 is 22 amino acids. The V gene's germline CDR1 is SGHVS and CDR2 FQNEAQ. The CDR3 region is CASSLGLPVGTSGGSSYNEQFF. CDR3 in DNA: TGTGCCAGCAGCTTAGGTCTCCCCGTTGGGACTAGCGGGGGTAGCTCCTACAATGAGCAGTTCTTC.